The TCR beta chain under discussion was sequenced for a study of tumor-infiltrating lymphocytes in primary liver carcinoma. Points from the study as a whole: The study found tumor-adjacent and tumor-blood pairs overlapped less than tumor region pairs.

Alongside blood RNA obtained from unsorted whole blood, germline DNA was also extracted. Patients carried chronic HBV infection without prior treatment. Researchers generated TCR beta cDNA from about 450 ng of total RNA, relying on a constant-region primer. Library construction for TCR beta comprised three nested multiplex PCR rounds performed with slightly modified ARM-PCR. Use of TRBV1-TRBV30 forward primers with a C-beta reverse primer characterized the first two PCR rounds, which lasted about 9 cycles each. TCRdb re-analysed the multiplex PCR reads in MiXCR, keeping a single row per CDR3 protein. The sample gives 330,000 or so distinct CDR3 sequences, 65% of which show up once; roughly 6.5% is in the top ten. This clonotype showed up just a few times. Antigen unknown. Germline CDR1 SGHDN, CDR2 FVKESK. The CDR3 has 16 residues. The J segment lost 4 bases and the V segment lost 1 base, leaving 7 bases of the junction unmatched.

The chain has TRBV14 and TRBJ1-2; TRBD1 aligns across 9 bases. This receptor was taken from a man aged 40-55 years with primary liver carcinoma and hepatitis B virus infection. The sample taken for sequencing was peripheral blood. As DNA, the CDR3 is TGTGCCAGCAGCCAAGGAGTACAGGGGGCAGGCTATGGCTACACCTTC. This translates into CASSQGVQGAGYGYTF.